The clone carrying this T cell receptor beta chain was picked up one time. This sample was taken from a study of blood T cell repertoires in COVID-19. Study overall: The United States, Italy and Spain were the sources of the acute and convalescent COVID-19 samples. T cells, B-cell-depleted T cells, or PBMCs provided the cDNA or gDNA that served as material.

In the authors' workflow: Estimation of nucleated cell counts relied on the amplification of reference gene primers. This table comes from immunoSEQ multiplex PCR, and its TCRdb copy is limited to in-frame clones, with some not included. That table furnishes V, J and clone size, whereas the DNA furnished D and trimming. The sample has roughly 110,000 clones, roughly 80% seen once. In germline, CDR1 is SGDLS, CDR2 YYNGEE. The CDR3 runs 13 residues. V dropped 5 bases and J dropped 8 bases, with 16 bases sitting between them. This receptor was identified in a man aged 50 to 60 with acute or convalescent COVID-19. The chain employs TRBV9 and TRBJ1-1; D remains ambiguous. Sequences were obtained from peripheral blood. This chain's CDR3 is CASRLGGRAEAFF. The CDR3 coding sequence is TGTGCCAGCAGGTTAGGAGGCCGGGCAGAAGCTTTCTTT.